This TCR beta chain appears in the sequencing data of a study of chemoradiotherapy in HPV16-positive cancers. Study findings and constraints: Non-HPV-specific T cells did not expand in tumors during treatment, whereas candidate HPV-specific clones and E7-related motifs did.

TCRdb keeps only in-frame clones here, not all; method: immunoSEQ multiplex PCR. This table holds under 7,000 clones, 55% to 75% found once. Repertoires were sampled repeatedly during chemoradiotherapy. Deletions cut 5 bases from V and 2 bases from J, with 21 bases between. Germline V CDR1 and CDR2: SEHNR, FQNEAQ (reference sequence). The CDR3 totals 17 residues. Of note for this clone: Its antigen is not identified.

The rearrangement uses TRBV7-9 and TRBJ2-5, with D perhaps matching TRBD1 or TRBD2 (5 bases each). The origin of this receptor is a human donor with HPV-associated anogenital cancer. The sample consisted of tumor tissue, taken from a patient who underwent chemoradiotherapy. The CDR3 bases are TGTGCCAGCAGCGCCGGGGCGTGGGGTTTAGGACAAGAGACCCAGTACTTC. Translation: CASSAGAWGLGQETQYF.